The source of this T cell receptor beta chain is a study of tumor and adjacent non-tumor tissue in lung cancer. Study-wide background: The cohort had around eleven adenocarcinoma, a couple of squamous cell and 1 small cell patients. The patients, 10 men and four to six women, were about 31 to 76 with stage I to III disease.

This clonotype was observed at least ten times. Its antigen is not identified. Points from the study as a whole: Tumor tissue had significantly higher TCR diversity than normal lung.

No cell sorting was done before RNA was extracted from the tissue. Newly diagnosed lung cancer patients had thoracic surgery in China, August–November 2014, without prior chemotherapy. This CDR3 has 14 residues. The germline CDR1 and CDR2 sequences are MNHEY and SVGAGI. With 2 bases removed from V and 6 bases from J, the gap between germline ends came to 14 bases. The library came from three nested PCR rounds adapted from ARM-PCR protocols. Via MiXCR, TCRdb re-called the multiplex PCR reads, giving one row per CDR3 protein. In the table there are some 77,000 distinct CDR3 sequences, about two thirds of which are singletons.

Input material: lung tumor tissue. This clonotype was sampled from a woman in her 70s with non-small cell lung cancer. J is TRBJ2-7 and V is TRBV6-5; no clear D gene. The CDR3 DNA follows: TGTGCCAGCAGTTACGGGGAATCTCTTACCGAGCAGTACTTC. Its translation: CASSYGESLTEQYF.